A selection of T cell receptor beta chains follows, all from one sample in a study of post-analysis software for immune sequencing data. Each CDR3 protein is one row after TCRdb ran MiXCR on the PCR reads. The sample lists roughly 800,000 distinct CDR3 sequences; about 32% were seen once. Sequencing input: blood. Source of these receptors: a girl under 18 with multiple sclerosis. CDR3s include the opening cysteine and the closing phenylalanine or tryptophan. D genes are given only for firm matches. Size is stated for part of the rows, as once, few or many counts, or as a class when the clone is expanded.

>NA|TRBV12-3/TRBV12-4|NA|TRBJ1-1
CASSLSDGTEAFF
TGTGCCAGCAGTTTGTCAGACGGGACTGAAGCTTTCTTT
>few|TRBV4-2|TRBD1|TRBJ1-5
CASSPGTGGEDQPQHF
TGTGCCAGCAGCCCCGGGACAGGGGGGGAGGATCAGCCCCAGCATTTT
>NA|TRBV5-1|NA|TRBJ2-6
CASSLGHHSGANVLTF
TGCGCCAGCAGCTTGGGACACCACTCTGGGGCCAACGTCCTGACTTTC
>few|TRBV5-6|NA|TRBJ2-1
CASSVSWGTEPYNEQFF
TGTGCCAGCAGCGTGAGTTGGGGGACTGAACCCTACAATGAGCAGTTCTTC
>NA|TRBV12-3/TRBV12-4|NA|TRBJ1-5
CASSPTYASHSNQPQHF
TGTGCCAGCAGTCCCACGTACGCAAGTCATAGCAATCAGCCCCAGCATTTT
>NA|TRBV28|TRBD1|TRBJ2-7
CASTPTGTPSYEQYF
TGTGCCAGCACTCCGACAGGGACCCCCTCCTACGAGCAGTACTTC
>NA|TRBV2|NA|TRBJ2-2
CASSVGLFVGSGELFF
TGTGCCAGCAGTGTTGGGCTTTTCGTGGGTTCCGGGGAGCTGTTTTTT
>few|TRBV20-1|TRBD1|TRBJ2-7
CSARDRGTGSYEQYF
TGCAGTGCTAGAGATCGCGGGACAGGGAGTTACGAGCAGTACTTC
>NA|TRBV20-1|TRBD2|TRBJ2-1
CSARDKIAGASYNEQFF
TGCAGTGCTAGAGATAAAATAGCGGGGGCCTCCTACAATGAGCAGTTCTTC
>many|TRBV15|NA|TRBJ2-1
CATSRDPYRSYNEQFF
TGTGCCACCAGCAGAGATCCGTATCGGTCCTACAATGAGCAGTTCTTC